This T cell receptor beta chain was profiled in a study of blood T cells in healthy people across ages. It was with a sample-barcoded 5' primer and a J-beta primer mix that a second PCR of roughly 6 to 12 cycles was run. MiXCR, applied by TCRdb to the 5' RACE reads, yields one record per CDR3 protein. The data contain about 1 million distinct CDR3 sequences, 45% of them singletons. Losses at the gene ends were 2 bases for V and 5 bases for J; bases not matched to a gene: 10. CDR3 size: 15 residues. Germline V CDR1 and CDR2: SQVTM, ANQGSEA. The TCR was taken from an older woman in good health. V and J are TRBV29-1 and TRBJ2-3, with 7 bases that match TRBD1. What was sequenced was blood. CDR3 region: CSVERGRGQVDTQYF. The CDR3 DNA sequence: TGCAGCGTTGAACGTGGTAGGGGGCAGGTAGATACGCAGTATTTT.